Given below is one TCR beta chain in context. Germline trimming cut 3 bases from V and 3 bases from J; bases unmatched to any gene: 11. The CDR3 contains 16 residues. Germline V lookup: CDR1 KGHSH, CDR2 LQKENI. This sample is part of a study of blood T cell repertoires in COVID-19. Study summary: From the United States, Italy and Spain came samples of acute and convalescent COVID-19.

Participants, about 18 to 90 years old, spanned some 23 US areas. Participants were placed into cohorts based on the clinical history they reported. In the authors' workflow: Nucleated cell counts were estimated from reference gene primer amplification. Sequencing used immunoSEQ multiplex PCR; TCRdb keeps in-frame clones, though not all of them. For V, J and clone size, that table is used; D and trimming come from the DNA. The sample has a few hundred thousand clones, 85% seen once. This TCR derives from a middle-aged man who had recovered from COVID-19. V usage is TRBV18 and J usage is TRBJ2-7; the match to TRBD1 covers 7 bases. Sequencing was carried out using PBMCs or T cells enriched from blood (not recorded which). The CDR3 region has the DNA TGTGCCAGCTCACCTTCGGGGCAGGGGGTAGGCTACGAGCAGTACTTC. Translation: CASSPSGQGVGYEQYF.